The clone carrying this TCR beta chain has more than one count but fewer than ten. Antigen: not known. The data belong to a study of CD8 T cells in ankylosing spondylitis. Quantitative 5'-RACE with molecular barcodes generated TCR beta libraries. TCRdb re-called the 5' RACE reads with MiXCR, one entry per CDR3 protein. Among roughly 260,000 distinct CDR3 sequences, roughly 20% were seen once, and the ten largest hold about 8%. General study points: Past studies reported some motif variants in reactive arthritis synovial fluid and blood. Ankylosing spondylitis blood appeared to carry a characteristic TCR beta motif of eight or nine highly homologous variants.

The source material was blood, either unsorted or a sorted T cell fraction (not recorded which). The clonotype originates from a male donor with ankylosing spondylitis or in good health (not recorded which).

The CDR3 spells CASSDPGGFTGELFF. CDR3 sequence (DNA): TGTGCCAGCAGTGATCCGGGCGGGTTCACCGGGGAGCTGTTTTTT. This chain uses TRBV2 with TRBJ2-2; weak D call: TRBD2 (5 bases). Per germline, CDR1 SNHLY and CDR2 FYNNEI. V was trimmed by 3 bases and J by 4 bases, leaving 12 bases between them. This CDR3 has 15 residues.